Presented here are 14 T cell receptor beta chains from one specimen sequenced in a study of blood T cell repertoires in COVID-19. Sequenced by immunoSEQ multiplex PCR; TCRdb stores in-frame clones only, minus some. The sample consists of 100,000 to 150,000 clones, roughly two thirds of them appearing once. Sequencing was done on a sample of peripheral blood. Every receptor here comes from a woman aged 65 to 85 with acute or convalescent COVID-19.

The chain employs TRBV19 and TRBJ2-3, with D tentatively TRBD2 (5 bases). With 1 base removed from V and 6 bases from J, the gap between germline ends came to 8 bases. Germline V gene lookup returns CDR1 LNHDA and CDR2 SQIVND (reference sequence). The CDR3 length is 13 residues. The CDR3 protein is CASSIGSVDTQYF. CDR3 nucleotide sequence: TGTGCCAGTAGTATAGGTAGCGTCGATACGCAGTATTTT. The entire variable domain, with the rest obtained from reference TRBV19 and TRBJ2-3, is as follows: DGGITQSPKYLFRKEGQNVTLSCEQNLNHDAMYWYRQDPGQGLRLIYYSQIVNDFQKGDIAEGYSVSREKKESFPLTVTSAQKNPTAFYLCASSIGSVDTQYFGPGTRLTVL.

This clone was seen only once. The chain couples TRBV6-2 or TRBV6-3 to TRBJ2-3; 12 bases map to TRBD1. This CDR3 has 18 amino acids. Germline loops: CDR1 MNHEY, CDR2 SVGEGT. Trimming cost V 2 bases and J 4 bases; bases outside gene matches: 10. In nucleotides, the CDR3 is TGTGCCAGCAGTTACCCGACCGGGACAGGGGGCAATGCAGATACGCAGTATTTT. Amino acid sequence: CASSYPTGTGGNADTQYF.

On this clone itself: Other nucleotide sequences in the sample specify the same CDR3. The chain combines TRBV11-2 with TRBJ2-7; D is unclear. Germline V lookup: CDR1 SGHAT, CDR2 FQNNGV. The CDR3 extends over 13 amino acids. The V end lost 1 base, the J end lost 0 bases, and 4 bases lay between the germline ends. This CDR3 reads CASSLAGSYEQYF. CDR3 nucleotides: TGTGCCAGCAGCTTAGCGGGCTCCTACGAGCAGTACTTC.

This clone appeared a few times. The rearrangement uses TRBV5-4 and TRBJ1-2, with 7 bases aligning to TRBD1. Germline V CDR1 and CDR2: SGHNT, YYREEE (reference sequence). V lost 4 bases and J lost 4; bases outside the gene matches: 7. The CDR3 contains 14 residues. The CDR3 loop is CASSPPGQTYGYTF. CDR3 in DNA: TGTGCCAGCAGCCCTCCGGGACAGACCTATGGCTACACCTTC.

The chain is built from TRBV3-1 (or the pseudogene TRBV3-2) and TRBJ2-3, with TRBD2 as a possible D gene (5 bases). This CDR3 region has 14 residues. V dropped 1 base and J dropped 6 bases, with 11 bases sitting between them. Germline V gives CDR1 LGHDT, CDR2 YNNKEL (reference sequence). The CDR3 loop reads CASSQGLAGDTQYF. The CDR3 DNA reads TGTGCCAGCAGCCAAGGCCTAGCTGGGGATACGCAGTATTTT.

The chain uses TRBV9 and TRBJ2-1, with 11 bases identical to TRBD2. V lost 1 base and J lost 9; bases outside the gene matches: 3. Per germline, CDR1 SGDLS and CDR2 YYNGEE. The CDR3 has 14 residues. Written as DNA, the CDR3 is TGTGCCAGCAGCGTAACCGGGACTAGCGGTGAGCAGTTCTTC. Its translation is CASSVTGTSGEQFF.

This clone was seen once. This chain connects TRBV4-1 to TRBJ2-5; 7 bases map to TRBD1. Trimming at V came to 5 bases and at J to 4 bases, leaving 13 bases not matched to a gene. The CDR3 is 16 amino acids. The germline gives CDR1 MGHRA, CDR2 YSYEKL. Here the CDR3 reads CASSLQPRGPLETQYF. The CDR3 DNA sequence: TGCGCCAGCAGCTTACAACCTAGGGGGCCACTAGAGACCCAGTACTTC.

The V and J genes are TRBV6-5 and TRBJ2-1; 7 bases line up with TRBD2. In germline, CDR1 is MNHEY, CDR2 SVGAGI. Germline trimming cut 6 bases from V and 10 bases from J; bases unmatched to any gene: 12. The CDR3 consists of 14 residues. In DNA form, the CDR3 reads TGTGCCAGCAGGATGACCGGGACTATAAGCGAGCAGTTCTTC. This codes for CASRMTGTISEQFF.

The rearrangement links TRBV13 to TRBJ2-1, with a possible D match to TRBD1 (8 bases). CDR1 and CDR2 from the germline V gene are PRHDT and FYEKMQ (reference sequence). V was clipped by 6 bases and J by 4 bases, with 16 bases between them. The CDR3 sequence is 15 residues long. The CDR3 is CASSSGQGGYNEQFF. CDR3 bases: TGTGCCAGCAGTTCCGGACAGGGAGGGTACAATGAGCAGTTCTTC.

CDR3 sequence (DNA): TGTGCCAGCAGCTTAAACCCGGGGAGCGCGAACACCGGGGAGCTGTTTTTT. Amino acid sequence: CASSLNPGSANTGELFF. The rearrangement joins TRBV7-6 to TRBJ2-2, with D possibly matching TRBD2 (5 bases). The CDR3 consists of 17 residues. Looked up from germline, CDR1 is SGHVS and CDR2 is FNYEAQ. The V end was cut by 2 bases, the J end by 0 bases, with 13 bases between.

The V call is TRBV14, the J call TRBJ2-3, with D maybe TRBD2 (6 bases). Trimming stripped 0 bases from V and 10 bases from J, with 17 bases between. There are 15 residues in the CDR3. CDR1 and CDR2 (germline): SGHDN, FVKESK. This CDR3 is CASSQDPSGLLPQYF. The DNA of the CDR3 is TGTGCCAGCAGCCAAGATCCCAGCGGGCTACTCCCGCAGTATTTT.

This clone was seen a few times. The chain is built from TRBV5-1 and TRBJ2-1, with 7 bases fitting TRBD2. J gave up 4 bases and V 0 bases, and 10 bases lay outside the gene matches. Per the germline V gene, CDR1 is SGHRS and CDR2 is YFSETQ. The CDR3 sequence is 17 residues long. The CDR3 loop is CASSLAFDRAGYNEQFF. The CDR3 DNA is TGCGCCAGCAGCTTGGCCTTTGATCGAGCGGGGTACAATGAGCAGTTCTTC.

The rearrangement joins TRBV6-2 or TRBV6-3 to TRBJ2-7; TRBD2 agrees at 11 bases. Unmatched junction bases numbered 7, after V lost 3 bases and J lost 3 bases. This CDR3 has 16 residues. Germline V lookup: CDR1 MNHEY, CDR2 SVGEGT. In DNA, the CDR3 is TGTGCCAGCAGTTATAGGCTCCTAGCGGGGGGCTACGAGCAGTACTTC. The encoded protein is CASSYRLLAGGYEQYF.

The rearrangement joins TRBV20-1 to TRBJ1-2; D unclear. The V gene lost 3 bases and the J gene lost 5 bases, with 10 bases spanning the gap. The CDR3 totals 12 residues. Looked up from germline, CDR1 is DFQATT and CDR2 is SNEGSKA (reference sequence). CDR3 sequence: CSASPEIYGYTF. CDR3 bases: TGCAGTGCTAGTCCGGAGATTTATGGCTACACCTTC.